Following are 11 T cell receptor beta chains from one sample sequenced in a study of blood T cell repertoires in COVID-19. TCRdb's copy holds only in-frame clones and misses some; the assay was immunoSEQ multiplex PCR. The table shows some 300,000 clones, with approximately 90% occurring only once. The sample comprised PBMCs or T cells enriched from blood (not recorded which). The origin of the receptors is a man aged 30 to 39 who had recovered from COVID-19.

This clone was observed once. This chain connects TRBV27 to TRBJ2-3; no clear D. Germline-derived CDR1 and CDR2 are MNHEY and SMNVEV (reference sequence). The CDR3 is 14 amino acids. V lost 7 bases and J lost 0, with 11 bases in between. CDR3 DNA sequence: TGTGCCAGCACCTCCCCGTTGAGCACAGATACGCAGTATTTT. This gives the protein CASTSPLSTDTQYF.

This chain connects TRBV7-9 to TRBJ2-7; TRBD1 is a possible D gene (6 bases). In germline, CDR1 is SEHNR, CDR2 FQNEAQ (reference sequence). This CDR3 contains 14 residues. V gave up 5 bases and J gave up 4 bases, with 15 bases separating them. DNA for the CDR3: TGTGCCAGCAGCCACCCCGGGACACCTTACGAGCAGTACTTC. Amino acid sequence: CASSHPGTPYEQYF.

The genes are TRBV19 and TRBJ1-5; 8 positions match TRBD1. Germline V gene data show CDR1 as LNHDA and CDR2 as SQIVND (reference sequence). The CDR3 consists of 16 residues. V shed 0 bases, J shed 7 bases, and the junction held 8 bases outside the gene matches. CDR3 sequence: CASSIDLNRGDQPQHF. The DNA of the CDR3 is TGTGCCAGTAGTATAGATCTCAACAGGGGGGACCAGCCCCAGCATTTT.

This clone appeared once. The chain uses TRBV5-8 and TRBJ1-5; D is perhaps TRBD1 (6 bases). Germline-derived CDR1 and CDR2 are SGHTS and YDEGEE. V lost 5 bases and J lost 4, with 10 bases in between. The CDR3 is 13 residues long. In DNA, the CDR3 is TGTGCCAGCAGTCCGGACAGTAATCAGCCCCAGCATTTT. Residues: CASSPDSNQPQHF.

The chain is built from TRBV28 and TRBJ2-3; 9 nucleotides line up with TRBD2. Germline assignment: CDR1 MDHEN and CDR2 SYDVKM. This CDR3 is 14 amino acids long. The trim removed 3 bases at V and 6 bases at J, leaving 4 bases unmatched. The CDR3 loop is CASSFGAGGDTQYF. The CDR3 coding sequence is TGTGCCAGCAGTTTTGGAGCGGGGGGCGATACGCAGTATTTT.

V usage is TRBV19 and J usage is TRBJ2-7, with 9 nucleotides matching TRBD1. CDR3 length: 14 residues. V lost 5 bases, J lost 0 bases, and 2 bases stayed unmatched. Germline lookup yields CDR1 LNHDA and CDR2 SQIVND (reference sequence). The CDR3 DNA is TGTGCCAGTAGTTGGGGACAGGGCTCCTACGAGCAGTACTTC. It is translated as CASSWGQGSYEQYF.

This chain links TRBV5-4 with TRBJ2-7; 8 bases align to TRBD2. This CDR3 contains 13 residues. The V gene's germline CDR1 is SGHNT and CDR2 YYREEE (reference sequence). J was trimmed by 9 bases and V by 3 bases; bases with no gene match: 8. This CDR3 is CASSSRGGRRQYF. CDR3 sequence (DNA): TGTGCCAGCAGCTCCCGGGGGGGACGACGGCAGTACTTC. The full variable domain, in which reference TRBV5-4 and TRBJ2-7 provide the parts outside the CDR3, is ETGVTQSPTHLIKTRGQQVTLRCSSQSGHNTVSWYQQALGQGPQFIFQYYREEENGRGNFPPRFSGLQFPNYSSELNVNALELDDSALYLCASSSRGGRRQYFGPGTRLTVT.

V and J are TRBV5-4 and TRBJ2-3, with 8 nucleotides matching TRBD2. This CDR3 has 14 residues. V dropped 4 bases and J dropped 6; count of bases not matched to a gene: 7. The V gene's germline CDR1 is SGHNT and CDR2 YYREEE (reference sequence). The CDR3 is CASSIRTSSDTQYF. CDR3 coding DNA: TGTGCCAGCAGCATCCGGACTAGCTCGGATACGCAGTATTTT.

The J gene is TRBJ2-3, the V gene TRBV11-2; the D gene is possibly TRBD2 (5 bases). Looked up from germline, CDR1 is SGHAT and CDR2 is FQNNGV. The CDR3 consists of 14 residues. V lost 5 bases, J lost 5 bases, and 14 bases lay in between. The CDR3 sequence is CASSLGLEGDTQYF. The DNA of the CDR3 is TGTGCCAGCAGCCTAGGCCTAGAGGGAGATACGCAGTATTTT.

CDR3 in DNA: TGTGCCAGCAGCTTGGGGGGGACAGGGGTCGAGCAGTACTTC. As protein: CASSLGGTGVEQYF. The chain uses TRBV5-6 and TRBJ2-7, with 10 bases aligning to TRBD1. Trimming at V came to 0 bases and at J to 6 bases, leaving 3 bases not matched to a gene. This CDR3 region has 14 residues. CDR1 and CDR2 from the germline V gene are SGHDT and YYEEEE.

J is TRBJ2-1 and V is TRBV10-3; tentatively, D is TRBD1 (6 bases). The V end was cut by 4 bases, the J end by 7 bases, with 23 bases between. Germline V lookup: CDR1 ENHRY, CDR2 SYGVKD. This CDR3 spans 17 amino acids. The CDR3 here is CAISASEWGPRGNEQFF. The CDR3 bases are TGTGCCATCAGTGCTTCCGAGTGGGGCCCGAGGGGGAATGAGCAGTTCTTC.